Sequencing of this TCR beta chain was carried out in a study of glioma-infiltrating T cells after dendritic cell vaccination. Overall study context: Autologous tumor lysate was loaded overnight onto monocyte-derived dendritic cells grown seven days with IL-4 and GM-CSF. Dendritic cell vaccine was injected intradermally three times, biweekly.

Produced via immunoSEQ multiplex PCR; TCRdb's table is partial and in-frame only. The table records tens of thousands of clones, 82% of them present only once. CDR1 and CDR2 (germline): SGHVS, FNYEAQ. Trimming took 7 bases from V and 7 from J; bases not matched to a gene: 16. This CDR3 contains 16 residues. In this sample, this clone turned up once. The sample here was blood, taken before dendritic cell vaccination. The chain combines TRBV7-6 with TRBJ2-1; 7 bases are shared with TRBD1. The TCR originated in a human donor with glioblastoma. Here the CDR3 DNA reads TGTGCCAGCACCCCGACAGGGTCCCCTCCTACTAATGAGCAGTTCTTC. Encoded protein: CASTPTGSPPTNEQFF.